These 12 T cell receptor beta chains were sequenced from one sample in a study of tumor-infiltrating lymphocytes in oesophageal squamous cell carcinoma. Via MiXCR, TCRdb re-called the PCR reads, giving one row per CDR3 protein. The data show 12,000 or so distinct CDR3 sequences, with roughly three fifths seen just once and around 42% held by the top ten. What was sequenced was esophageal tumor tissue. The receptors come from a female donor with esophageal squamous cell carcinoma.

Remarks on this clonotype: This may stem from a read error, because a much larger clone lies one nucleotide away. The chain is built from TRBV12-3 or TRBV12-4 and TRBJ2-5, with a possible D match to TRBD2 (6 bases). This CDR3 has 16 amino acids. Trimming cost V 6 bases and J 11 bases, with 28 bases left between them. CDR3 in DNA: TGTGCCAGCAGACCCGCTAGCGTCAGCTCCTACAATGAGCAGTACTTC. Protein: CASRPASVSSYNEQYF.

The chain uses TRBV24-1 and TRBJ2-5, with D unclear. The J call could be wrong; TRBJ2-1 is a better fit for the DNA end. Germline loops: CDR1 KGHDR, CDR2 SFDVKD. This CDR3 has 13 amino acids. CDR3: CATSDDGRTEQFF. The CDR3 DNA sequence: TGTGCCACCAGTGACGACGGACGTACGGAGCAGTTCTTC.

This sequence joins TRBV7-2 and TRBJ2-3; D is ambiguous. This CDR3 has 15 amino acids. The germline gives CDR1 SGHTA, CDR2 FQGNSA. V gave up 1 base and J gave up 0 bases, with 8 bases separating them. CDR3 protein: CASSLELPSTDTQYF. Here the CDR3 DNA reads TGTGCCAGCAGCTTAGAACTTCCCAGCACAGATACGCAGTATTTT.

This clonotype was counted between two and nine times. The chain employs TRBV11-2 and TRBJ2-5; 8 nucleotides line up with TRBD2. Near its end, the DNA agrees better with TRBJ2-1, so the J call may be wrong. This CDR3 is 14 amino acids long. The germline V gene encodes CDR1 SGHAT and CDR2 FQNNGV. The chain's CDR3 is CASSLRAGANEQFF. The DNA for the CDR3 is TGTGCCAGCAGCTTAAGAGCGGGGGCCAATGAGCAGTTCTTC.

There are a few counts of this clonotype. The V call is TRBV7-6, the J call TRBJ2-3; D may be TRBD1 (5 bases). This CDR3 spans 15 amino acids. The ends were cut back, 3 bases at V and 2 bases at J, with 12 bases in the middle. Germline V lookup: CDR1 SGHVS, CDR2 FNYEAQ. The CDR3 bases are TGTGCCAGCAGCTTGGGCAGGGTGGTCACAGATACGCAGTATTTT. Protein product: CASSLGRVVTDTQYF. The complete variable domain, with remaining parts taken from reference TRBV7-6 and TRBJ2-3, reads GAGVSQSPRYKVTKRGQDVALRCDPISGHVSLYWYRQALGQGPEFLTYFNYEAQQDKSGLPNDRFSAERPEGSISTLTIQRTEQRDSAMYRCASSLGRVVTDTQYFGPGTRLTVL.

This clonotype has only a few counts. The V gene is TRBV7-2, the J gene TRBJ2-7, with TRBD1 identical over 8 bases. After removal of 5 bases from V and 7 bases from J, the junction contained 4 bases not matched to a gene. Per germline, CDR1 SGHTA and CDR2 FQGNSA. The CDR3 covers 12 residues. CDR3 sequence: CASSAGQGEQYF. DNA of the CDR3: TGTGCCAGCAGCGCCGGACAGGGAGAGCAGTACTTC.

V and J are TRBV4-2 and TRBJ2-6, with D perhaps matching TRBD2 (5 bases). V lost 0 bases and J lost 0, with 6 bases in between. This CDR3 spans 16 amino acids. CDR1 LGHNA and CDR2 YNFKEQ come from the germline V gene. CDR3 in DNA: TGTGCCAGCAGCCAAGAACGGGGCTCTGGGGCCAACGTCCTGACTTTC. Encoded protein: CASSQERGSGANVLTF.

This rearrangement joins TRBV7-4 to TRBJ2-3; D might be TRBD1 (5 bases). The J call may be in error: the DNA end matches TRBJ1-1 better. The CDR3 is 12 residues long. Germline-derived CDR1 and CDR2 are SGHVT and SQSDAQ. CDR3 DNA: TGTGCCAGCAGCGGGCGGGGGGTCGAAGCTTTCTTT. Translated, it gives CASSGRGVEAFF.

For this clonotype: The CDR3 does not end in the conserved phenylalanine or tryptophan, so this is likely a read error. The CDR3 is CASAGARTEKPGSEQYY. The DNA for the CDR3 is TGTGCCAGCGCTGGAGCCCGGACAGAAAAACCTGGGAGCGAGCAGTACTAT. The rearrangement links TRBV7-3 to TRBJ2-1; D perhaps matches TRBD1 (6 bases). The end of the DNA fits TRBJ2-7 better, so the J call may be wrong. The germline CDR1 and CDR2 sequences are SGHTA and FQGTGA. This CDR3 contains 17 residues.

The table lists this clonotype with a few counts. The CDR3 nucleotides read TGTGCCAGCAGCTTAGTCCAAGGGACTCCCTACAATGAGCAGTTCTTC. The encoded protein is CASSLVQGTPYNEQFF. This chain uses TRBV7-6 with TRBJ2-1, with D tentatively TRBD2 (6 bases). Trimming removed 1 base from V and 2 bases from J, with 12 bases in between. The V gene's germline CDR1 is SGHVS and CDR2 FNYEAQ. The CDR3 has 16 amino acids.

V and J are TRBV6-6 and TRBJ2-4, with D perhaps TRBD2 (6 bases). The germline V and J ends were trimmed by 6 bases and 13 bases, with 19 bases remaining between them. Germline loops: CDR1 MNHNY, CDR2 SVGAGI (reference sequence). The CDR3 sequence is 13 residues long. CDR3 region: CASRRDSVMEQYF. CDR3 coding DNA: TGTGCCAGCAGACGGGACTCCGTTATGGAGCAGTACTTC.

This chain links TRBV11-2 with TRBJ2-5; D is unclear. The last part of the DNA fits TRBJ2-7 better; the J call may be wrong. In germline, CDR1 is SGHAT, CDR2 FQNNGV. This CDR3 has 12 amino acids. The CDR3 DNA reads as TGTGCCAGCAGCCCGCAGGCCTACGAGCAGTACTTC. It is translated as CASSPQAYEQYF.